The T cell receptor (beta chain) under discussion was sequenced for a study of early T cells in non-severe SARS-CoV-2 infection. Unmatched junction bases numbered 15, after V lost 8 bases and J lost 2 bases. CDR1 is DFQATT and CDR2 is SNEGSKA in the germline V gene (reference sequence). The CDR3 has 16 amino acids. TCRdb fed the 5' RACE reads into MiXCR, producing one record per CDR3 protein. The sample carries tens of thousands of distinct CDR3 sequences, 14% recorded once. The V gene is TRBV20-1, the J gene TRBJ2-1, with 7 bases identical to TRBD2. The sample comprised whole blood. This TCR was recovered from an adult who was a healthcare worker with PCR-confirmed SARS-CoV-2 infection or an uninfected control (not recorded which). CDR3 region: CSPTGASGPTYNEQFF. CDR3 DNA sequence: TGCAGTCCCACCGGGGCTAGCGGCCCTACCTACAATGAGCAGTTCTTC.